This T cell receptor beta chain was captured by sequencing in a study of low-dose radiotherapy and immunotherapy resistance in tumors. Time point: after trial treatment. The treatment was: LDRT plus nivolumab, ipilimumab, low-dose cyclophosphamide and aspirin (RACIN trial). TRAV- and TRBV-specific primers, spanning alpha and beta chains, primed first-strand cDNA. An approximately 19-cycle PCR with a constant-region primer and V-primer adapter amplified TCRs. Amplification (by in vitro transcription) was performed on isolated mRNA. TCRdb processed the reads anew with MiXCR; each CDR3 protein has one entry. The sample holds around 60,000 distinct CDR3 sequences; around 23% are singletons and the top ten take roughly 6.7%. This clonotype appeared a few times. This TCR came from a male donor with prostate cancer. The material was PBMCs, obtained after low-dose radiotherapy plus immunotherapy.

The CDR3 is CASSYQGRWDEQFF. CDR3 bases: TGTGCCAGCAGTTACCAGGGGCGCTGGGATGAGCAGTTCTTC. The chain couples TRBV6-2 or TRBV6-3 to TRBJ2-1, with a possible D match to TRBD1 (6 bases). The germline V gene has CDR1 MNHEY and CDR2 SVGEGT. The V end was cut by 2 bases, the J end by 8 bases, with 13 bases between. CDR3 size: 14 residues.